The sequence of this TCR beta chain was determined in a study of vaccination and CD4 T cells after COVID-19. Study-level background: Post-diagnosis, post-COVID samples were collected after a median approximately 100 days, ranging 35 to 161. The peptides that stimulated the cells were overlapping spike peptides from SARS-CoV-2, HCoV-NL63, HCoV-OC43 and HCoV-229E.

Treatment specified: roughly 10-day PBMC culture with coronavirus spike peptide pools or control peptides (ViraFEST assay). The germline V and J ends were trimmed by 6 bases and 4 bases, with 17 bases remaining between them. This CDR3 contains 15 residues. Germline V gives CDR1 SNHLY, CDR2 FYNNEI. About this clonotype itself: What it binds is unknown.

At the Johns Hopkins FTIC core, DNA taken from cultured CD4+ T cells was sequenced by way of the Oncomine TCR Beta short-read assay. TCRdb re-analysed the PCR reads in MiXCR, keeping a single row per CDR3 protein. The data show some 8,000 distinct CDR3 sequences, with 45% to 55% seen just once and roughly half held by the top ten. The clonotype was recovered from a human donor who had recovered from COVID-19. Material for sequencing was CD4+ T cells from blood, cultured in vitro. The V and J genes are TRBV2 and TRBJ2-3; the D gene is possibly TRBD2 (6 bases). CDR3 protein: CASRRDWRGADTQYF. The CDR3 bases are TGTGCCAGCAGACGAGACTGGAGGGGCGCAGATACGCAGTATTTT.